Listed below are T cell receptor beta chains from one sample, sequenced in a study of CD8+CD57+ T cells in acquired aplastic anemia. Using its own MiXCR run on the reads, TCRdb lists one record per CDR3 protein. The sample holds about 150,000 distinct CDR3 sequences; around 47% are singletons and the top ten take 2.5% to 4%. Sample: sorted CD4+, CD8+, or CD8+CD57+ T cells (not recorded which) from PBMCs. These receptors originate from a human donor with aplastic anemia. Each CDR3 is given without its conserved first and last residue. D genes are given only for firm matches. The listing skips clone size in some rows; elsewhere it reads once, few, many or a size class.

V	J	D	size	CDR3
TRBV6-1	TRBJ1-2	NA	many	ASRPSGSGNYGYT
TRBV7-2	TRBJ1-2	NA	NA	ASSPQGRGYGYT
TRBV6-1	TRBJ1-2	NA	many	ASSVHPQIVTYGYT
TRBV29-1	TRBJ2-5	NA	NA	SVSRQGTKQEAQY
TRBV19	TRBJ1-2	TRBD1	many	ASSTGQGVGDGYT
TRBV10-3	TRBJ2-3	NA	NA	AISGQGGGTDTQY
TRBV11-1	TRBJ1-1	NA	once	ASSPTNPGARVVNTEAF
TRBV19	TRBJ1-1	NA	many	ASLGQGNTEAF
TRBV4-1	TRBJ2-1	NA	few	ASSQGQVEFNEQF
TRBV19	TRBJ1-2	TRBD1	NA	ASRGGRDRGNYGYT
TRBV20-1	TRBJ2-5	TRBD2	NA	SASGGAKETQY
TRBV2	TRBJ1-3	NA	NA	ASSDGTGNTIY
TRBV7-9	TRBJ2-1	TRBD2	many	ASSLAELRLAHNEQF
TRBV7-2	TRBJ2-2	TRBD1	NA	ASSHRGSGELF
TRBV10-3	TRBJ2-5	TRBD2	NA	AISEGGGSRTQY
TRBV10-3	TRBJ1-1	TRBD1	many	AIRGTVNTEAF
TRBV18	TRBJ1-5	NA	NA	ASSPDRSQPQH
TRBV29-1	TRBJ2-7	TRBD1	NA	SVEYRDSLFGEQY
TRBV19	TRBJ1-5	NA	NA	ASREAGRNQPQH
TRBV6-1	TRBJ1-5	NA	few	ASSGGTGTGNQPQH
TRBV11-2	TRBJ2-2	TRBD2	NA	ASSPRRGLAGAGTGELF
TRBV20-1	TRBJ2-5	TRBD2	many	SARGGAGRQETQY
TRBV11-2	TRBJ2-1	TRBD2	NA	ASSPQAGIYNEQF
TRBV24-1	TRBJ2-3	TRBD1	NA	ATSQGQGLLDTQY
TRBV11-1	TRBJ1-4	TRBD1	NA	ASSLASRTGSKRKLS
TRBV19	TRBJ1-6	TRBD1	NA	ASSPRLAGGFSPLH
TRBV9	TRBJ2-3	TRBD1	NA	ASSAEGQGLSTDTQY
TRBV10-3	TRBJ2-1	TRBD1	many	AIKKQGGNEQF
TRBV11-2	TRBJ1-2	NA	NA	ASSLESQEGYT
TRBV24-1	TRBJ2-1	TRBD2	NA	ATQRTSGSRNEQF
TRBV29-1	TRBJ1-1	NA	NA	SVAGTNTEAL
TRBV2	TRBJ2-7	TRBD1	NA	ASSDRQGAREQY
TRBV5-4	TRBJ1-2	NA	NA	ASSPGGRAGYT
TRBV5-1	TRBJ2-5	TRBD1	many	ASSEGQGLGQETQY
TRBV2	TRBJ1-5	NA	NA	ASSPTDVQPQH